The 10 T cell receptor beta chains in this list originate from one sample, sequenced in a study of blood T cell repertoires in COVID-19. Method: immunoSEQ multiplex PCR; TCRdb's copy keeps in-frame clones and lacks some. There are over 250,000 clones in the sample; around 88% occur only once, and roughly 10% lies in the top ten. Source material: PBMCs or T cells enriched from blood (not recorded which). The receptors originated from a man between 40 and 49 years old who had recovered from COVID-19.

V gene TRBV29-1 combines with J gene TRBJ1-2; D gene ambiguous. V lost 6 bases to trimming and J lost 3 bases, with 11 bases between them. Germline-derived CDR1 and CDR2 are SQVTM and ANQGSEA. The CDR3 extends over 12 amino acids. In DNA, the CDR3 is TGCAGCGTCCCCGACATTTACTATGGCTACACCTTC. This gives the protein CSVPDIYYGYTF.

At least ten counts were recorded for this clone. The chain employs TRBV12-3 or TRBV12-4 and TRBJ2-7, with TRBD1 matching 8 bases. The CDR3 is made up of 11 amino acids. The junction had 1 base not matched to a gene; V was cut back by 6 bases and J by 6 bases. CDR3: CASSRGLEQYF. In DNA, the CDR3 is TGTGCCAGCAGCAGGGGGCTCGAGCAGTACTTC.

CDR3 in amino acids: CASSLPGLPAYNEQFF. DNA for the CDR3: TGTGCCAGTAGTCTCCCGGGACTACCAGCCTACAATGAGCAGTTCTTC. The V gene is TRBV19, the J gene TRBJ2-1, with TRBD2 identical over 7 bases. This CDR3 is built from 16 residues. Trimming at V came to 5 bases and at J to 2 bases, leaving 9 bases not matched to a gene. Germline CDR1 LNHDA, CDR2 SQIVND (reference sequence). Full variable domain (outside the CDR3, taken from reference TRBV19 and TRBJ2-1): DGGITQSPKYLFRKEGQNVTLSCEQNLNHDAMYWYRQDPGQGLRLIYYSQIVNDFQKGDIAEGYSVSREKKESFPLTVTSAQKNPTAFYLCASSLPGLPAYNEQFFGPGTRLTVL.

This chain uses TRBV4-3 with TRBJ2-7; 9 nucleotides match TRBD1. This CDR3 has 15 amino acids. V was pared by 8 bases and J by 2 bases, with 10 bases of the junction left unmatched. CDR1 is LGHNA and CDR2 is YSLEER in the germline V gene. The chain's CDR3 is CASSSSGTGPYEQYF. As DNA, the CDR3 is TGCGCCAGCTCTTCATCCGGGACAGGGCCCTACGAGCAGTACTTC.

The V and J genes are TRBV27 and TRBJ2-2; no firm D call. The CDR3 totals 19 residues. V was pared by 2 bases and J by 2 bases, with 21 bases between. CDR1 and CDR2 from the germline V gene are MNHEY and SMNVEV (reference sequence). CDR3 sequence reads: CASSLVSKRSADNTGELFF. The CDR3 region has the DNA TGTGCCAGCAGTTTAGTATCGAAGAGAAGTGCGGATAACACCGGGGAGCTGTTTTTT.

V and J are TRBV28 and TRBJ2-7; D may be TRBD2 (6 bases). Trimming took off 4 bases at V and 5 bases at J, with 15 bases between the two ends. Per the germline V gene, CDR1 is MDHEN and CDR2 is SYDVKM. CDR3 length: 14 amino acids. Here the CDR3 reads CASSYTRGVDEQYF. Written as DNA, the CDR3 is TGTGCCAGCAGTTATACGCGGGGAGTAGACGAGCAGTACTTC.

The rearrangement uses TRBV7-9 and TRBJ2-5; 9 nucleotides line up with TRBD2. CDR1 SEHNR and CDR2 FQNEAQ come from the germline V gene (reference sequence). CDR3 size: 14 residues. Losses at the gene ends were 7 bases for V and 4 bases for J; bases not matched to a gene: 7. As DNA, the CDR3 is TGTGCCAGCACCCAGACTAGCGGCGCAGAGACCCAGTACTTC. Its protein product is CASTQTSGAETQYF.

This chain connects TRBV19 to TRBJ1-5; a weak D match, TRBD1 (5 bases). Germline V CDR1 and CDR2: LNHDA, SQIVND (reference sequence). This CDR3 region has 15 residues. V lost 1 base and J lost 5, with 12 bases in between. This CDR3 reads CASSIVQVLYQPQHF. The CDR3 region has the DNA TGTGCCAGTAGTATAGTACAGGTTTTGTATCAGCCCCAGCATTTT.

This chain uses TRBV29-1 with TRBJ2-5; no clear D. V was pared by 5 bases and J by 1 base, with 17 bases between. There are 15 residues in the CDR3. Germline V gene sequence: CDR1 SQVTM, CDR2 ANQGSEA. The CDR3 is CSVRLVGSPQETQYF. The CDR3, as DNA: TGCAGCGTTCGGTTGGTCGGGTCACCCCAAGAGACCCAGTACTTC.

The J gene is TRBJ1-1, the V gene TRBV11-3; D not resolved. Germline loops: CDR1 SGHNT, CDR2 YENEEA. The V and J ends lost 1 base and 3 bases respectively, with 9 bases between them. The CDR3 runs 14 residues. The CDR3 here is CASSLVTEYTEAFF. CDR3 bases: TGTGCCAGCAGCTTAGTTACAGAGTACACTGAAGCTTTCTTT.